The clone carrying this T cell receptor (beta chain) is a singleton in its sample. Sequencing used immunoSEQ multiplex PCR; TCRdb keeps in-frame clones, though not all of them. The top ten clones hold about 5.5% of a sample with 310,000 or so clones, 70% to 90% of them seen once. Per germline, CDR1 SNHLY and CDR2 FYNNEI. The V and J ends lost 6 bases and 2 bases respectively, with 17 bases between them. The CDR3 totals 15 residues. Enrolled through a virtual design, the participants were between roughly 18 and 90 years of age and came from fewer than 30 US areas. The study assigned cohorts using participant-reported clinical history. What the recovered Cohort 3 donors had was two negative PCRs, clearance, or symptom resolution. The sample is drawn from a study of blood T cell repertoires in COVID-19. Across the study: Nucleic acid was either cDNA or gDNA, and it came from T cells, B-cell-depleted T cells, or PBMCs.

The chain employs TRBV2 and TRBJ2-7; TRBD2 might be the D (7 bases). The TCR was taken from a woman in her forties who had recovered from COVID-19. Specimen: PBMCs or T cells enriched from blood (not recorded which). Written as DNA, the CDR3 is TGTGCCAGCAGCCTGGGGGGGCTAGCGGCCTACGAGCAGTACTTC. This encodes CASSLGGLAAYEQYF.